What follows describes a single TCR beta chain. As yet, its antigen is unknown. The data were taken from a study of blood T cells in healthy people across ages. Study-wide points: There were more naive CD4+ cells and higher diversity in long-lived donors than in aged donors.

PCR was performed a second time for about 7 to 11 cycles using a sample-barcoded 5' primer and a J-beta primer mix. TCRdb fed the 5' RACE reads into MiXCR, producing one record per CDR3 protein. Here the sample spans 750,000 to 950,000 distinct CDR3 sequences, 29% being singletons. This sample also belongs to another study, concerning T cells of mothers and their children. That source adds: In each mother, TCR beta CDR3 reads exceeded 9.5 million; in each child, they numbered approximately 3 million. No clone of persistent microchimeric T cells was detected.

Sequenced sample: blood. The clonotype comes from a woman between 40 and 50 years old in good health.

CDR3: CATGEDRAKNIQYF. The CDR3 DNA is TGTGCCACGGGGGAGGACAGGGCAAAAAACATTCAGTACTTC. This sequence joins TRBV2 and TRBJ2-4; TRBD1 matches 8 bases. The CDR3 is 14 amino acids. Looked up from germline, CDR1 is SNHLY and CDR2 is FYNNEI. V lost 10 bases to trimming and J lost 4 bases; unmatched junction nucleotides: 9.